This TCR beta chain was sequenced for a study of response to subunit inactivated influenza vaccine. TCRdb re-called the RT-PCR reads through MiXCR, storing one row per CDR3 protein. The sample consists of around 750,000 distinct CDR3 sequences, around 21% of them appearing once. Whole-study findings and limits: Authors suggested seasonal influenza vaccinations each recruit few new T cells.

The CDR3 runs to 16 residues. Trimming took off 7 bases at V and 5 bases at J, with 21 bases between the two ends. Details on this clonotype: No antigen is known for it.

The J gene is TRBJ2-1, the V gene TRBV12-3 or TRBV12-4; perhaps D is TRBD1 or TRBD2 (5 bases each). This TCR was recovered from a man in his fifties or sixties who received an inactivated influenza vaccine. Sequencing was performed on PBMCs from blood, taken about 5 days after vaccination. The CDR3 DNA reads as TGTGCCAGCACCTGGGACGTATTCAAGCTTGACAATGAGCAGTTCTTC. It specifies CASTWDVFKLDNEQFF.